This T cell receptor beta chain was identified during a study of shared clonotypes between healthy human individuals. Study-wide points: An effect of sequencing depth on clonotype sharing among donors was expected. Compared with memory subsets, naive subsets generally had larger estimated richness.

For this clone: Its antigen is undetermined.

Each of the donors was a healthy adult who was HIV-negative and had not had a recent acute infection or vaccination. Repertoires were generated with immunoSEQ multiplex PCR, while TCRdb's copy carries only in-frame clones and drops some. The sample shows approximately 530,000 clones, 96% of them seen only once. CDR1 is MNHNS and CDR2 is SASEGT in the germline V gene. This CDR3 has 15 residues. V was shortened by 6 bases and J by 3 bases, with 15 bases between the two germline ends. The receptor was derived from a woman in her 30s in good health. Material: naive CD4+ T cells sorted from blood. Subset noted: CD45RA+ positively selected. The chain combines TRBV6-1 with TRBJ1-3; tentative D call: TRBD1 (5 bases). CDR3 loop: CASRAGTSDGNTIYF. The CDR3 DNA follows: TGTGCCAGCAGGGCCGGGACTTCGGATGGAAACACCATATATTTT.